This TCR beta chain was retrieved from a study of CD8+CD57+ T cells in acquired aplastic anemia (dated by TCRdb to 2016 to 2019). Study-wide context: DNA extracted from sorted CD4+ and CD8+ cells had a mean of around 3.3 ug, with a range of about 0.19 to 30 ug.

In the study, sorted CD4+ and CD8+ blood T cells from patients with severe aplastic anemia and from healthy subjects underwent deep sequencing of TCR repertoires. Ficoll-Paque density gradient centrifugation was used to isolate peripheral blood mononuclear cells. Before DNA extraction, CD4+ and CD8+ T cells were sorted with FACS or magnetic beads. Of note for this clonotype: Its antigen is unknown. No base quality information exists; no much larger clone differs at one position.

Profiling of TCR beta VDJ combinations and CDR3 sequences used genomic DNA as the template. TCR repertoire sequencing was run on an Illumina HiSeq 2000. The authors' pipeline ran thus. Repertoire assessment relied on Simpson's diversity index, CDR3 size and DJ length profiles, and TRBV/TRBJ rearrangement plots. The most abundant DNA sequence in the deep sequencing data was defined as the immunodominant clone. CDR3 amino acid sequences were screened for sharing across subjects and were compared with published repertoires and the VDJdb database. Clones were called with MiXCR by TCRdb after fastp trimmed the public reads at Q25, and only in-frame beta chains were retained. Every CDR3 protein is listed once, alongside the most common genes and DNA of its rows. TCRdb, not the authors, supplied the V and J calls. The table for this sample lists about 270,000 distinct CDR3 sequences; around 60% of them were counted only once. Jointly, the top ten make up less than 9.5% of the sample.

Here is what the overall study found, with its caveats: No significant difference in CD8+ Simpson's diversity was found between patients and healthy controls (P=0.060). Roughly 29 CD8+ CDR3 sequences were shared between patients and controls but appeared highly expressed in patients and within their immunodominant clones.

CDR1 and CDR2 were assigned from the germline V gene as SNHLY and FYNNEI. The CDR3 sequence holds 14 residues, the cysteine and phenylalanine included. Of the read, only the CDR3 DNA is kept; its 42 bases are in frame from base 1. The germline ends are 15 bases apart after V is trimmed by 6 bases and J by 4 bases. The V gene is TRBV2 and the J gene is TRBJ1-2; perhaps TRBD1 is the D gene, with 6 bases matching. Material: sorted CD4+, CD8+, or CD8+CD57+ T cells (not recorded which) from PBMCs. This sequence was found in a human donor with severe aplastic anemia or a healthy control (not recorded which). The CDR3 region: CASRGLQGGYGYTF. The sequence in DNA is TGTGCCAGCAGGGGACTACAGGGTGGCTATGGCTACACCTTC. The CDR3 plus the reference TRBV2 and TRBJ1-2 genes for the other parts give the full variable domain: EPEVTQTPSHQVTQMGQEVILRCVPISNHLYFYWYRQILGQKVEFLVSFYNNEISEKSEIFDDQFSVERPDGSNFTLKIRSTKLEDSAMYFCASRGLQGGYGYTFGSGTRLTVV.